These 24 T cell receptor beta chains came from one sample sequenced in a study of T cells after posttransplantation cyclophosphamide. Libraries were prepared by immunoSEQ multiplex PCR; TCRdb keeps only in-frame clonotypes and omits some of them. This table holds fewer than 35,000 clones with no singletons; the top ten claim approximately 4.3%. Sequencing was done on a sample of PBMCs. Receptors originate from a woman aged 25 to 39 in good health and a related stem cell transplant donor.

This clone was counted at least ten times. The rearrangement uses TRBV5-4 and TRBJ2-7; 14 nucleotides agree with TRBD2. CDR3 size: 16 residues. Germline V gene sequence: CDR1 SGHNT, CDR2 YYREEE (reference sequence). V trimming: 4 bases; J trimming: 0 bases; junction bases outside the gene matches: 3. CDR3 region: CASSPGTSGGSYEQYF. The CDR3 coding sequence is TGTGCCAGCAGCCCCGGGACTAGCGGGGGCTCCTACGAGCAGTACTTC.

Many counts were recorded for this clone. The V call is TRBV6-5, the J call TRBJ2-1, with D unclear. With 6 bases removed from V and 7 bases from J, the gap between germline ends came to 10 bases. Germline V CDR1 and CDR2: MNHEY, SVGAGI. CDR3 length equals 12 residues. In DNA form, the CDR3 reads TGTGCCAGCAGCTCCCGTATTAATGAGCAGTTCTTC. Its protein is CASSSRINEQFF.

This clone has ten or more counts. The chain is built from TRBV10-2 and TRBJ1-2, with 9 bases fitting TRBD1. This CDR3 is built from 14 residues. CDR1 is WSHSY and CDR2 is SAAADI in the germline V gene. The ends lost 2 bases at V and 8 bases at J; junction bases unmatched: 6. The CDR3 is CASSEKGQGQGYTF. In nucleotides, the CDR3 is TGCGCCAGCAGTGAGAAGGGACAGGGTCAGGGCTACACCTTC.

This clone occurred many times. The CDR3 DNA follows: TGCAGCCCTCTAGTTCCCAGGACTAGCACAGGGACGCAGTATTTT. This translates into CSPLVPRTSTGTQYF. V gene TRBV29-1 combines with J gene TRBJ2-3, with TRBD2 matching over 8 bases. The CDR3 has 15 amino acids. The germline V gene has CDR1 SQVTM and CDR2 ANQGSEA. With V trimmed by 8 bases and J by 9 bases, 19 bases remained unmatched.

This clone was seen at least ten times. The V call is TRBV18, the J call TRBJ1-5; 7 bases are a match to TRBD1. CDR3 length: 14 amino acids. From germline, CDR1 is KGHSH and CDR2 LQKENI. The V gene end was trimmed by 6 bases and the J gene end by 3 bases; junction bases not matched to a gene: 5. CDR3 amino acids: CASSRDRANQPQHF. The DNA of the CDR3 is TGTGCCAGCTCTCGCGACAGGGCCAATCAGCCCCAGCATTTT.

This clone was counted at least ten times. J is TRBJ2-7 and V is TRBV19; TRBD1 matches 9 bases. There are 14 residues in the CDR3. V trimming: 6 bases; J trimming: 7 bases; junction bases outside the gene matches: 10. Per germline, CDR1 LNHDA and CDR2 SQIVND (reference sequence). The CDR3 coding sequence is TGTGCCAGTAGGAATACAGGGGGCGCGGAGGAGCAGTACTTC. This translates into CASRNTGGAEEQYF. The full variable domain, with the rest looked up from reference TRBV19 and TRBJ2-7, is DGGITQSPKYLFRKEGQNVTLSCEQNLNHDAMYWYRQDPGQGLRLIYYSQIVNDFQKGDIAEGYSVSREKKESFPLTVTSAQKNPTAFYLCASRNTGGAEEQYFGPGTRLTVT.

This clone was detected many times. The rearrangement uses TRBV10-3 and TRBJ2-5, with 9 bases lining up with TRBD2. This CDR3 comprises 14 residues. With V trimmed by 8 bases and J by 2 bases, 6 bases remained unmatched. Germline values: CDR1 ENHRY, CDR2 SYGVKD. The CDR3 bases are TGTGCCATCGGGGCGGGGGGGGATCAAGAGACCCAGTACTTC. Encoded protein: CAIGAGGDQETQYF.

This clone was seen many times. The rearrangement links TRBV6-1 to TRBJ2-7; the match to TRBD1 covers 7 bases. The CDR3 totals 14 residues. Germline CDR1 reads MNHNS; CDR2 reads SASEGT. The junction had 7 bases not matched to a gene; V was cut back by 3 bases and J by 5 bases. For the CDR3, the DNA is TGTGCCAGCAGTGAGCGGTACAGGGGACACGAGCAGTACTTC. Its protein is CASSERYRGHEQYF.

This clone was recorded at least ten times. The rearrangement links TRBV19 to TRBJ1-2; a weak D match, TRBD1 (5 bases). Germline V gene lookup returns CDR1 LNHDA and CDR2 SQIVND (reference sequence). Trimming stripped 7 bases from V and 1 base from J, with 13 bases between. The CDR3 covers 14 residues. In nucleotides, the CDR3 is TGTGCCAGTAACCCGGGACTTAATAACTATGGCTACACCTTC. Protein: CASNPGLNNYGYTF.

This clone was seen ten or more times. The chain is built from TRBV5-1 and TRBJ1-6; TRBD1 might be the D (6 bases). CDR1 and CDR2 (germline): SGHRS, YFSETQ. Trimming stripped 2 bases from V and 7 bases from J, with 10 bases between. This CDR3 is built from 14 residues. CDR3 nucleotides: TGCGCCAGCAGCTTCTGGACAGAAAATTCACCCCTCCACTTT. Translating it yields CASSFWTENSPLHF.

This clone appeared many times. This rearrangement joins TRBV11-2 to TRBJ2-2; the match to TRBD1 covers 11 bases. With 8 bases clipped from V and 5 bases from J, the junction kept 10 bases outside the gene matches. The CDR3 covers 16 residues. Germline CDR1 reads SGHAT; CDR2 reads FQNNGV. DNA of the CDR3: TGTGCCAGCCTTAACCCCGGACAGGGGGCGACCGGGGAGCTGTTTTTT. As protein: CASLNPGQGATGELFF.

At least ten counts were recorded for this clone. V and J are TRBV19 and TRBJ1-2; D is ambiguous. Germline CDR1 is LNHDA and CDR2 is SQIVND (reference sequence). The CDR3 runs to 13 residues. V dropped 3 bases and J dropped 1 base, with 6 bases sitting between them. The CDR3: CASSISYNYGYTF. As DNA, the CDR3 is TGTGCCAGTAGTATCTCCTATAACTATGGCTACACCTTC.

This clone was counted many times. The V gene is TRBV19, the J gene TRBJ1-5; D is unclear. V lost 1 base and J lost 4, with 5 bases in between. The CDR3 extends over 13 amino acids. Per germline, CDR1 LNHDA and CDR2 SQIVND (reference sequence). The CDR3: CASSIGHNQPQHF. CDR3 sequence (DNA): TGTGCCAGTAGTATAGGGCATAATCAGCCCCAGCATTTT.

This clone appeared many times. V is TRBV5-1 and J is TRBJ1-2; D is ambiguous. This CDR3 spans 12 amino acids. Germline CDR1 reads SGHRS; CDR2 reads YFSETQ. V was pared by 2 bases and J by 7 bases, with 9 bases between. CDR3 DNA sequence: TGCGCCAGCAGCTTAGAGGGTTTTGGCTACACCTTC. This sequence encodes CASSLEGFGYTF.

This clone was seen repeatedly, ten times or more. The rearrangement links TRBV27 to TRBJ1-6; D is possibly TRBD1 (6 bases). Per the germline V gene, CDR1 is MNHEY and CDR2 is SMNVEV (reference sequence). V shed 2 bases and J shed 6 bases, with 8 bases lying between them. CDR3 size: 14 residues. DNA for the CDR3: TGTGCCAGCAGTTTAGGACAGATTAATTCACCCCTCCACTTT. This gives the protein CASSLGQINSPLHF.

This clone was found many times. The chain uses TRBV2 and TRBJ1-1, with D possibly being TRBD1 (5 bases). This CDR3 region has 13 residues. Germline loops: CDR1 SNHLY, CDR2 FYNNEI. Trimming took off 4 bases at V and 4 bases at J, with 10 bases between the two ends. Written as DNA, the CDR3 is TGTGCCAGCAGTGTGGGGGGTCCCACTGAAGCTTTCTTT. Residues: CASSVGGPTEAFF. Combining the CDR3 with reference TRBV2 and TRBJ1-1 gives the whole variable domain EPEVTQTPSHQVTQMGQEVILRCVPISNHLYFYWYRQILGQKVEFLVSFYNNEISEKSEIFDDQFSVERPDGSNFTLKIRSTKLEDSAMYFCASSVGGPTEAFFGQGTRLTVV.

This clone was seen a few times. The chain links TRBV30 to TRBJ2-7; D uncertain. The CDR3 extends over 12 amino acids. The V gene lost 2 bases and the J gene lost 1 base, with 6 bases spanning the gap. CDR1 is GTSNPN, CDR2 SVGIG, per germline (reference sequence). The CDR3 region is CAWSPQSYEQYF. The CDR3, as DNA: TGTGCCTGGAGTCCACAGTCCTACGAGCAGTACTTC.

This clone was seen many times. The CDR3 region is CASIMNTEAFF. In nucleotides, the CDR3 is TGTGCCAGCATTATGAACACTGAAGCTTTCTTT. The rearrangement uses TRBV6-1 and TRBJ1-1, with D unresolved. CDR1 is MNHNS, CDR2 SASEGT, per germline. The CDR3 consists of 11 residues. V was cut by 7 bases and J by 0 bases, with 3 bases left in between.

This clone was counted many times. The chain couples TRBV7-6 to TRBJ1-4, with TRBD1 identical over 9 bases. This CDR3 region has 17 residues. V trimming: 2 bases; J trimming: 8 bases; junction bases outside the gene matches: 12. Germline CDR1 is SGHVS and CDR2 is FNYEAQ. CDR3 protein: CASSLRGPGTGQEKLFF. The CDR3 DNA reads as TGTGCCAGCAGCTTAAGAGGACCCGGGACAGGGCAGGAAAAACTGTTTTTT.

The gene calls are TRBV6-1 and TRBJ1-2; no reliable D call. There are 13 residues in the CDR3. The germline V gene has CDR1 MNHNS and CDR2 SASEGT. V gave up 6 bases and J gave up 5 bases, with 13 bases separating them. In nucleotides, the CDR3 is TGTGCCAGCAGATCGTTGGGCGGGTATGGCTACACCTTC. Protein product: CASRSLGGYGYTF.

This chain connects TRBV7-9 to TRBJ2-3, with TRBD2 matching over 9 bases. Trimming removed 5 bases from V and 3 bases from J; junction bases left unmatched: 6. The length of the CDR3 is 15 residues. Germline-derived CDR1 and CDR2 are SEHNR and FQNEAQ (reference sequence). The CDR3, as DNA: TGTGCCAGCAGCCGGGTTAGCGGGGGTACAGATACGCAGTATTTT. Translated, it gives CASSRVSGGTDTQYF.

This clone was picked up many times. The gene calls are TRBV30 and TRBJ1-1, with a tentative D call TRBD1 (6 bases). V was clipped by 0 bases and J by 10 bases, with 9 bases between them. This CDR3 is built from 11 residues. Germline CDR1 GTSNPN, CDR2 SVGIG (reference sequence). Written as DNA, the CDR3 is TGTGCCTGGAGTGTCGGACAGCGAGCTTTCTTT. Its translation: CAWSVGQRAFF.

This clone was observed at least ten times. The chain recombines TRBV2 with TRBJ1-1, with a weak D call TRBD1 (6 bases). Germline loops: CDR1 SNHLY, CDR2 FYNNEI. The CDR3 length is 13 residues. Trimming removed 8 bases from V and 1 base from J, with 11 bases in between. DNA of the CDR3: TGTGCCAGCCAGGGACAAAGGAACACTGAAGCTTTCTTT. Its translation is CASQGQRNTEAFF.

V is TRBV19 and J is TRBJ1-1; D is ambiguous. V was trimmed by 2 bases and J by 3 bases, leaving 10 bases between them. The CDR3 sequence is 14 residues long. Germline V gives CDR1 LNHDA, CDR2 SQIVND (reference sequence). In nucleotides, the CDR3 is TGTGCCAGTAGTATATTGGCGGGGTACACTGAAGCTTTCTTT. It codes for CASSILAGYTEAFF.